The present T cell receptor (beta chain) was sequenced within a study of blood T cells in healthy people across ages. This clonotype was observed a few times. Germline values: CDR1 SGHTA, CDR2 FQGTGA. The CDR3 has 17 residues. V lost 0 bases and J lost 4; bases outside the gene matches: 6. Every donor provided roughly 10 milliliters of peripheral blood. The use of a sample-barcoded 5' primer and a J-beta primer mix characterized a second PCR of about 7 to 12 cycles. MiXCR was run by TCRdb on the 5' RACE reads, yielding one entry per CDR3 protein. The table lists some 1.6 million distinct CDR3 sequences, about 31% of them singletons.

Sample: blood. This chain connects TRBV7-3 to TRBJ2-7; the match to TRBD2 covers 13 bases. This TCR derives from a woman aged 25 to 39 in good health. The CDR3 reads CASSLTGWTSGRYEQYF. In DNA, the CDR3 is TGTGCCAGCAGCTTAACAGGTTGGACTAGCGGGAGATACGAGCAGTACTTC.